The TCR beta chain described here comes from a study of cytotoxic CD8 clonotypes in ibrutinib-treated CLL. Generated by immunoSEQ multiplex PCR, the TCRdb table keeps only in-frame clones and is missing some. The data show approximately 24,000 clones, 78% seen once. About this clone: The target antigen is unknown.

Study findings and constraints: Clonality increased at ibrutinib response, then returned toward baseline at progression.

CDR3 length: 15 amino acids. J was trimmed by 3 bases and V by 5 bases; bases with no gene match: 7. Germline V gene sequence: CDR1 SGHVS, CDR2 FQNEAQ. The input for sequencing was PBMCs, taken before ibrutinib treatment. The rearrangement joins TRBV7-8 to TRBJ2-1, with 7 bases fitting TRBD2. The sequence was obtained from a human donor with chronic lymphocytic leukemia. CDR3 region: CASSRLAGSYNEQFF. The DNA for the CDR3 is TGTGCCAGCAGCCGTTTAGCGGGTAGCTACAATGAGCAGTTCTTC.